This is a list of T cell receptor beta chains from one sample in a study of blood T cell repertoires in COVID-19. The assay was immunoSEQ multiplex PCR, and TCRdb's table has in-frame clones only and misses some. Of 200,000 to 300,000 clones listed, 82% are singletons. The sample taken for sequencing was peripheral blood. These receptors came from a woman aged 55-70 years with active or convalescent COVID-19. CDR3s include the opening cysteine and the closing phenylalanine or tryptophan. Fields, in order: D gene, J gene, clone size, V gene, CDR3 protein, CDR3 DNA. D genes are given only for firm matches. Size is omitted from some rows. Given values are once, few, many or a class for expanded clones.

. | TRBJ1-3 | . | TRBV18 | CASSPPTGSGNTIYF | TGTGCCAGCTCACCACCGACGGGGTCCGGAAACACCATATATTTT
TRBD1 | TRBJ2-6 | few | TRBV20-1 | CSASAGGYGANVLTF | TGCAGTGCTAGTGCAGGGGGCTATGGGGCCAACGTCCTGACTTTC
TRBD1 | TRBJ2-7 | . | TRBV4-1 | CASSLRDRAYEQYF | TGCGCCAGCAGCCTCAGGGACAGGGCCTACGAGCAGTACTTC
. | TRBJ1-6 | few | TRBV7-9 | CASSYGGHSPLHF | TGTGCCAGCAGTTACGGGGGACATTCACCCCTCCACTTT
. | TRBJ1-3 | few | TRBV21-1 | CASSKLAGLWVPSGNTIYF | TGTGCCAGCAGCAAATTAGCAGGGCTGTGGGTACCCTCTGGAAACACCATATATTTT
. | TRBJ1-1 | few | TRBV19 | CASSIAGVGAFF | TGTGCCAGTAGTATAGCGGGGGTGGGAGCTTTCTTT
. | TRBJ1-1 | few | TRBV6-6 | CASRPRGSMNTEAFF | TGTGCCAGCAGACCCAGGGGTTCCATGAACACTGAAGCTTTCTTT
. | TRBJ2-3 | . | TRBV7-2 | CASSPQGPIDTQYF | TGTGCCAGCAGCCCACAGGGTCCTATCGATACGCAGTATTTT
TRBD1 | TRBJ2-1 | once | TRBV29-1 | CSVEGAARGLDDNEQFF | TGCAGCGTTGAAGGTGCGGCCAGGGGGCTTGATGACAATGAGCAGTTCTTC
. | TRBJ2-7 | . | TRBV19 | CASSSTSPGTTFF | TGTGCCAGTAGTAGCACCTCCCCCGGGACAACTTTCTTC
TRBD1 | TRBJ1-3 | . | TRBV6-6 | CASSYSGQGEGNTIYF | TGTGCCAGCAGTTACTCGGGACAGGGAGAGGGAAACACCATATATTTT
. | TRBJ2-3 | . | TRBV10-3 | CAISDRGDSTDTQYF | TGTGCCATCAGTGATCGCGGGGACAGCACAGATACGCAGTATTTT
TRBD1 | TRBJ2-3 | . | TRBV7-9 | CASSLGQGDRDTQYF | TGTGCCAGCAGCTTAGGTCAGGGGGACAGAGATACGCAGTATTTT
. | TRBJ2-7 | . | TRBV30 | CAWLGAQAHEQYF | TGTGCCTGGTTGGGGGCACAGGCCCACGAGCAGTACTTC
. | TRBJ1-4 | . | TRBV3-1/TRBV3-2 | CASSQEARGGEKLFF | TGTGCCAGCAGCCAAGAGGCCCGGGGGGGTGAAAAACTGTTTTTT
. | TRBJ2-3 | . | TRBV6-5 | CASRPSQGGTDTQYF | TGTGCCAGCCGCCCGAGCCAGGGCGGCACAGATACGCAGTATTTT
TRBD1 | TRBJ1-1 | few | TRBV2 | CASSVTGDPWGAFF | TGTGCCAGCAGTGTTACAGGGGACCCGTGGGGAGCTTTCTTT
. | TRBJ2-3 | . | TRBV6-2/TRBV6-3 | CASSYSPGNTDTQYF | TGTGCCAGCAGTTACTCACCAGGGAACACAGATACGCAGTATTTT
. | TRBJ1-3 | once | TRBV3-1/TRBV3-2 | CASSQDRGRASSGNTIYF | TGTGCCAGCAGCCAAGATAGGGGCAGGGCCAGCTCTGGAAACACCATATATTTT
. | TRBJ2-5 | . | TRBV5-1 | CASSLKGETQYF | TGCGCCAGCAGCTTGAAGGGGGAGACCCAGTACTTC